The rows below give T cell receptor beta chains drawn from one sample of a study of shared clonotypes between healthy human individuals. Some clones are missing from TCRdb's copy, which holds only in-frame ones; the method was immunoSEQ multiplex PCR. The repertoire consists of about 450,000 clones, with around 80% occurring once and the leading ten covering roughly 12%. Material: PBMCs. The receptors derive from a woman in her 40s in good health. Some clones in this sample may be carry-over from other donors' samples. The CDR3 runs from the conserved cysteine through the conserved F or W. A D gene is named only where the DNA matches it firmly. Size is omitted from some rows. Given values are once, few, many or a class for expanded clones.

j_call: TRBJ2-2
v_call: TRBV7-6
d_call: TRBD1
clone_size: -
cdr3_aa: CASSSQQGATNTGELFF
cdr3_nt: TGTGCCAGCAGCTCCCAACAGGGGGCAACGAACACCGGGGAGCTGTTTTTT

j_call: TRBJ1-2
v_call: TRBV28
d_call: -
clone_size: -
cdr3_aa: CASSYRDSFYGYTF
cdr3_nt: TGTGCCAGCAGCTACCGGGACTCCTTCTATGGCTACACCTTC

j_call: TRBJ1-3
v_call: TRBV28
d_call: -
clone_size: -
cdr3_aa: CASSTASFSGNTIYF
cdr3_nt: TGTGCCAGCAGCACCGCCAGTTTCTCTGGAAACACCATATATTTT

j_call: TRBJ2-3
v_call: TRBV5-1
d_call: -
clone_size: few
cdr3_aa: CASSLAGGAPDTQYF
cdr3_nt: TGCGCCAGCAGCTTGGCCGGAGGGGCCCCAGATACGCAGTATTTT

j_call: TRBJ2-4
v_call: TRBV28
d_call: TRBD1
clone_size: -
cdr3_aa: CATLSGTAVDIQYF
cdr3_nt: TGTGCCACGCTCTCCGGGACAGCCGTGGACATTCAGTACTTC

j_call: TRBJ1-2
v_call: TRBV30
d_call: TRBD1
clone_size: -
cdr3_aa: CAWETGIHGYTF
cdr3_nt: TGTGCCTGGGAGACAGGGATCCATGGCTACACCTTC

j_call: TRBJ2-7
v_call: TRBV11-1
d_call: -
clone_size: -
cdr3_aa: CASSSGYEQYF
cdr3_nt: TGTGCCAGCAGCTCAGGGTACGAGCAGTACTTC

j_call: TRBJ2-2
v_call: TRBV4-1
d_call: TRBD2
clone_size: few
cdr3_aa: CASSQEASGSFGELFF
cdr3_nt: TGCGCCAGCAGCCAAGAAGCGAGCGGGAGTTTCGGGGAGCTGTTTTTT

j_call: TRBJ2-1
v_call: TRBV18
d_call: -
clone_size: -
cdr3_aa: CASSSPSTRYLAYNEQFF
cdr3_nt: TGTGCCAGCTCATCGCCCTCAACTCGTTACTTAGCCTACAATGAGCAGTTCTTC

j_call: TRBJ2-1
v_call: TRBV4-1
d_call: TRBD1
clone_size: many
cdr3_aa: CASSQDREGTGIGNEQFF
cdr3_nt: TGCGCCAGCAGCCAAGATCGAGAAGGGACAGGGATCGGGAATGAGCAGTTCTTC

j_call: TRBJ2-5
v_call: TRBV6-6
d_call: TRBD2
clone_size: few
cdr3_aa: CASSYGGRAEETQYF
cdr3_nt: TGTGCCAGCAGTTACGGCGGGAGGGCCGAGGAGACCCAGTACTTC

j_call: TRBJ2-5
v_call: TRBV30
d_call: TRBD2
clone_size: -
cdr3_aa: CAWSSLRTSGRSKETQYF
cdr3_nt: TGTGCCTGGAGTTCTTTGAGAACTAGCGGGAGATCGAAAGAGACCCAGTACTTC

j_call: TRBJ1-2
v_call: TRBV7-2
d_call: -
clone_size: -
cdr3_aa: CASSQTGPSYGYTF
cdr3_nt: TGTGCCAGCAGCCAGACAGGTCCCAGCTATGGCTACACCTTC

j_call: TRBJ2-2
v_call: TRBV9
d_call: -
clone_size: -
cdr3_aa: CASSVASLDGELFF
cdr3_nt: TGTGCCAGCAGCGTAGCTTCTCTGGACGGGGAGCTGTTTTTT

j_call: TRBJ2-3
v_call: TRBV6-5
d_call: -
clone_size: -
cdr3_aa: CASSYSAGADTDTQYF
cdr3_nt: TGTGCCAGCAGTTACTCGGCAGGGGCGGACACAGATACGCAGTATTTT

j_call: TRBJ1-1
v_call: TRBV15
d_call: TRBD1
clone_size: -
cdr3_aa: CATSRAGDSYTEAFF
cdr3_nt: TGTGCCACCAGCAGAGCTGGGGACAGCTACACTGAAGCTTTCTTT

j_call: TRBJ1-1
v_call: TRBV20-1
d_call: -
clone_size: many
cdr3_aa: CSASKNTEAFF
cdr3_nt: TGCAGTGCTAGTAAGAACACTGAAGCTTTCTTT

j_call: TRBJ1-5
v_call: TRBV6-6
d_call: TRBD1
clone_size: -
cdr3_aa: CASSPGQGRNQPQHF
cdr3_nt: TGTGCCAGCAGTCCCGGACAGGGACGAAATCAGCCCCAGCATTTT

j_call: TRBJ1-1
v_call: TRBV5-1
d_call: -
clone_size: once
cdr3_aa: CASSHGQIDPTEAFF
cdr3_nt: TGCGCCAGCAGCCACGGACAAATCGATCCCACTGAAGCTTTCTTT

j_call: TRBJ2-5
v_call: TRBV11-3
d_call: TRBD2
clone_size: -
cdr3_aa: CASSGTSRTQYF
cdr3_nt: TGTGCCAGCAGCGGGACTAGTCGGACCCAGTACTTC

j_call: TRBJ2-5
v_call: TRBV10-3
d_call: -
clone_size: -
cdr3_aa: CAISESGSQETQYF
cdr3_nt: TGTGCCATCAGTGAGTCAGGCAGCCAAGAGACCCAGTACTTC

j_call: TRBJ1-2
v_call: TRBV4-1
d_call: -
clone_size: -
cdr3_aa: CASSLYRESGGGYTF
cdr3_nt: TGCGCCAGCAGCCTTTACCGGGAGTCTGGGGGTGGCTACACCTTC

j_call: TRBJ2-7
v_call: TRBV5-6
d_call: -
clone_size: once
cdr3_aa: CASSLTSAYEQYF
cdr3_nt: TGTGCCAGCAGCTTGACCTCCGCCTACGAGCAGTACTTC

j_call: TRBJ1-5
v_call: TRBV7-2
d_call: -
clone_size: few
cdr3_aa: CASSRSTGRTNQPQHF
cdr3_nt: TGTGCCAGCAGCCGATCGACAGGTAGAACTAATCAGCCCCAGCATTTT

j_call: TRBJ2-2
v_call: TRBV18
d_call: -
clone_size: -
cdr3_aa: CASSLRRGITGELFF
cdr3_nt: TGTGCCAGCTCTCTGAGGCGGGGTATCACCGGGGAGCTGTTTTTT

j_call: TRBJ2-5
v_call: TRBV14
d_call: TRBD2
clone_size: -
cdr3_aa: CASSQQAGFGTQYF
cdr3_nt: TGTGCCAGCAGCCAACAAGCGGGATTCGGGACCCAGTACTTC